One sample yielded the 5 T cell receptor beta chains listed below, sequenced in a study of cytomegalovirus exposure and HLA in healthy donors. Vbeta (60) and Jbeta (13) primers were used in the PCR. Assay: immunoSEQ multiplex PCR; the TCRdb copy retains only in-frame clones and omits some. The table shows 150,000 to 200,000 clones, with about 75% occurring only once. Sequencing used PBMCs. The receptor set was obtained from a man aged 50 to 60 in good health and CMV-seropositive.

The chain recombines TRBV7-7 with TRBJ1-3; possibly TRBD1 for D (5 bases). Germline lookup yields CDR1 SSHAT and CDR2 FNYEAQ (reference sequence). CDR3 length: 16 amino acids. V lost 5 bases to trimming and J lost 0 bases, with 14 bases between them. The CDR3 protein is CASSGGTPGSGNTIYF. As DNA, the CDR3 is TGTGCCAGCAGCGGGGGGACCCCCGGCTCTGGAAACACCATATATTTT.

This clone was counted only a few times. The V call is TRBV2, the J call TRBJ2-7; 9 positions agree with TRBD1. V lost 3 bases, J lost 5 bases, and 5 bases stayed unmatched. CDR3 size: 14 residues. Per the germline V gene, CDR1 is SNHLY and CDR2 is FYNNEI. The CDR3 region has the DNA TGTGCCAGCAGTGACGTGTGGACAGGGGACGAGCAGTACTTC. Protein product: CASSDVWTGDEQYF.

This chain uses TRBV4-2 with TRBJ2-7; 7 nucleotides align to TRBD1. The CDR3 has 14 residues. The germline V gene has CDR1 LGHNA and CDR2 YNFKEQ. The V and J ends lost 5 bases and 1 base, in that order; junction bases with no gene match: 5. The CDR3 here is CASSEPGQSYEQYF. The CDR3 bases are TGTGCCAGCAGCGAACCGGGACAGTCCTACGAGCAGTACTTC.

The chain couples TRBV7-9 to TRBJ2-2; weak D call: TRBD2 (5 bases). The CDR3 has 18 amino acids. The ends were cut back, 2 bases at V and 1 base at J, with 17 bases in the middle. Germline loops: CDR1 SEHNR, CDR2 FQNEAQ (reference sequence). The CDR3 sequence: CASSLSGRQPLNTGELFF. The CDR3 DNA sequence: TGTGCCAGCAGCTTATCGGGAAGGCAGCCCCTGAACACCGGGGAGCTGTTTTTT.

This sequence joins TRBV6-5 and TRBJ2-7; 8 bases are a match to TRBD2. In germline, CDR1 is MNHEY, CDR2 SVGAGI. With 2 bases clipped from V and 5 bases from J, the junction kept 5 bases outside the gene matches. The CDR3 extends over 14 amino acids. The CDR3 spells CASSYERGTHEQYF. The DNA for the CDR3 is TGTGCCAGCAGTTACGAGCGGGGGACCCACGAGCAGTACTTC.